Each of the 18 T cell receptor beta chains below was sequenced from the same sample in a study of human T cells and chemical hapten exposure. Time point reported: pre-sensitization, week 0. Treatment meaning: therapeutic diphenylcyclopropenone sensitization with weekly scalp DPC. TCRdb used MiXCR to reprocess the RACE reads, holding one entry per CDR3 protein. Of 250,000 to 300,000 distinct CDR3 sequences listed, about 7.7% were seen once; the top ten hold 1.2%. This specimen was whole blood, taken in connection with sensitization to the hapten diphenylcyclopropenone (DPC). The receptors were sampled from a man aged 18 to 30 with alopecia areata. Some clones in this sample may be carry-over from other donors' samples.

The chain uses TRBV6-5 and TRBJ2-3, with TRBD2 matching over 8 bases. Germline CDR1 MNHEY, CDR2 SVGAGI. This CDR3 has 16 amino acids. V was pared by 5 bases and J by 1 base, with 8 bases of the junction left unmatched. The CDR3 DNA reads TGTGCCAGCAGTAAACCAGCGGGGGCGGGCACAGATACGCAGTATTTT. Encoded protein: CASSKPAGAGTDTQYF.

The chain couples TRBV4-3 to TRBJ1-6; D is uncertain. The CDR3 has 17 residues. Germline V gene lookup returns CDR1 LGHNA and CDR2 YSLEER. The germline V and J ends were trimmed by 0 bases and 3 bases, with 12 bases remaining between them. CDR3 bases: TGCGCCAGCAGCCAAGAAATCCTCCCAGGCTATAATTCACCCCTCCACTTT. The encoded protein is CASSQEILPGYNSPLHF.

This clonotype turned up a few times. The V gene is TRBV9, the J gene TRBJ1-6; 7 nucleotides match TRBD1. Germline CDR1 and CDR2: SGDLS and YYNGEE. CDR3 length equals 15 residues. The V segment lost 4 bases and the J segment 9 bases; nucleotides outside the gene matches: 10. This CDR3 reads CASSPSTGRSSPLHF. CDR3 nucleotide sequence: TGTGCCAGCAGCCCCTCGACAGGGAGGTCTTCACCCCTCCACTTT. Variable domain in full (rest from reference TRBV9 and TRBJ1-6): DSGVTQTPKHLITATGQRVTLRCSPRSGDLSVYWYQQSLDQGLQFLIQYYNGEERAKGNILERFSAQQFPDLHSELNLSSLELGDSALYFCASSPSTGRSSPLHFGNGTRLTVT.

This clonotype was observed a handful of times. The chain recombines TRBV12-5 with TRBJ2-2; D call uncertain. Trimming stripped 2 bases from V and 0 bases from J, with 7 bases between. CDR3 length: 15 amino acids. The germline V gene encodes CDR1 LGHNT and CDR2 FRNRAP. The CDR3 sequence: CASGLTESNTGELFF. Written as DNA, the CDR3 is TGTGCTAGTGGTTTGACAGAATCGAACACCGGGGAGCTGTTTTTT.

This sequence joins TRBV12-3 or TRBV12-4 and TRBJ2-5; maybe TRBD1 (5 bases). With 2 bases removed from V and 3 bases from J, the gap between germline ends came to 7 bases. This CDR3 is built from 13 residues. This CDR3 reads CASSLMTEETQYF. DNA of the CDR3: TGTGCCAGCAGTTTAATGACAGAAGAGACCCAGTACTTC.

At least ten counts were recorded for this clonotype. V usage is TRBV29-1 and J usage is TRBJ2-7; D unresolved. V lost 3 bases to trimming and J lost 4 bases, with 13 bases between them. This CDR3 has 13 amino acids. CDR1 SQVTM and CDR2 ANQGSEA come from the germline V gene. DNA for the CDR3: TGCAGCGTTGACGGCCAGGATGGGTACGAGCAGTACTTC. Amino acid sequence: CSVDGQDGYEQYF.

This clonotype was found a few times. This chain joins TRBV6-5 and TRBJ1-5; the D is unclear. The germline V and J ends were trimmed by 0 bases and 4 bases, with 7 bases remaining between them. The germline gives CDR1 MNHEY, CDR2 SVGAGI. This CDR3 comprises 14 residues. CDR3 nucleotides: TGTGCCAGCAGTTACTCGAATGGGAATCAGCCCCAGCATTTT. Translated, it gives CASSYSNGNQPQHF.

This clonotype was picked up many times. The CDR3 protein is CASSAGALNEQFF. The CDR3 DNA reads TGCGCCAGCAGCGCGGGGGCGCTGAATGAGCAGTTCTTC. This sequence joins TRBV5-1 and TRBJ2-1, with D tentatively TRBD2 (7 bases). Germline CDR1 is SGHRS and CDR2 is YFSETQ. This CDR3 has 13 residues. Trimming shortened V by 4 bases and J by 7 bases, and 12 bases separated the two germline ends.

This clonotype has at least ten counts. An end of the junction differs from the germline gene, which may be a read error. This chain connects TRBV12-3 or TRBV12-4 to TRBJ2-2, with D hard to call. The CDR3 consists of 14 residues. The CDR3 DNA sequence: TGTGCCAGCAGCTTAGGACGGAACACCGGGGAGCTGTTTTTT. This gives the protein CASSLGRNTGELFF.

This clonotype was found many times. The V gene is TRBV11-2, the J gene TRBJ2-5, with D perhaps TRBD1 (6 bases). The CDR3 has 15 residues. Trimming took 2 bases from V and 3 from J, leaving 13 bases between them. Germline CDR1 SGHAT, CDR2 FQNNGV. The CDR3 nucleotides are TGTGCCAGCAGCTTACACAACAGGGCAGAAGAGACCCAGTACTTC. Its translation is CASSLHNRAEETQYF.

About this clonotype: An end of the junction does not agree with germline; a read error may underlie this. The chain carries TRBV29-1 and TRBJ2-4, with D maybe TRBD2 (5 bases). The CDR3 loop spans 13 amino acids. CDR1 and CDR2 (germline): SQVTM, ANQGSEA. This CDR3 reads CSVVGGAKNIQCF. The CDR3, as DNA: TGCAGCGTTGTAGGAGGAGCCAAAAACATTCAGTGCTTC.

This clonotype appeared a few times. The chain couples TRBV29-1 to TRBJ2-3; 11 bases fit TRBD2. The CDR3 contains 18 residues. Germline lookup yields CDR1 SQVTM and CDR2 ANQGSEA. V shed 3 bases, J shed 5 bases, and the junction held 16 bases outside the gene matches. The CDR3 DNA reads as TGCAGCGTTGACGGGACAGGGACTAGCGGTATACTGCTAGATACGCAGTATTTT. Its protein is CSVDGTGTSGILLDTQYF.

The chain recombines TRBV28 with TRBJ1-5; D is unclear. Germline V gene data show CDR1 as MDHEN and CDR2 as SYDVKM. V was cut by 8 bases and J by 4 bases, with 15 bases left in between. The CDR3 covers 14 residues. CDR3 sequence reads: CASGTRQTNQPQHF. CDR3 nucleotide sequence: TGTGCCAGCGGAACCCGCCAGACAAATCAGCCCCAGCATTTT.

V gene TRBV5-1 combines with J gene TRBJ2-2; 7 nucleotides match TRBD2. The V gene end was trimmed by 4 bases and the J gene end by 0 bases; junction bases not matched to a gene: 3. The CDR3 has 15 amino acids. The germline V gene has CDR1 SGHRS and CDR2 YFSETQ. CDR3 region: CASSAGLANTGELFF. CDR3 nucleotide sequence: TGCGCCAGCAGCGCCGGACTAGCGAACACCGGGGAGCTGTTTTTT.

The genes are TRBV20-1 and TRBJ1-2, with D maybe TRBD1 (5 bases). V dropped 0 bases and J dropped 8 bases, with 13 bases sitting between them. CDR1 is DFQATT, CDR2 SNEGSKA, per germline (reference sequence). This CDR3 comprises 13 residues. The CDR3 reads CSARDWRRDGYTF. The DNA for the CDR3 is TGCAGTGCTAGAGACTGGAGACGGGACGGCTACACCTTC.

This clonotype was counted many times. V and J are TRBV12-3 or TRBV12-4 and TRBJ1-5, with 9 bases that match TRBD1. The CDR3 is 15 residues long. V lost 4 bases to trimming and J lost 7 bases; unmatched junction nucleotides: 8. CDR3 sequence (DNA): TGTGCCAGCAGTTCCCGGGACAGGGTGTTCCAGCCCCAGCATTTT. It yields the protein CASSSRDRVFQPQHF.

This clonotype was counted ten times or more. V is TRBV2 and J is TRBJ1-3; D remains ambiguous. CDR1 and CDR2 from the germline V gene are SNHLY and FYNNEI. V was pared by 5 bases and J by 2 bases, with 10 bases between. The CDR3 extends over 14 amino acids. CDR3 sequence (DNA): TGTGCCAGCAGTTACACGTCCCCTGGAAACACCATATATTTT. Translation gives CASSYTSPGNTIYF.

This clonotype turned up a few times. This CDR3 is CASSGTGTAEAFF. The CDR3 region has the DNA TGTGCCAGCAGTGGAACCGGGACGGCTGAAGCTTTCTTT. The chain employs TRBV6-5 and TRBJ1-1; TRBD1 might be the D (5 bases). Germline V gene sequence: CDR1 MNHEY, CDR2 SVGAGI. Trimming removed 5 bases from V and 6 bases from J, with 13 bases in between. The CDR3 totals 13 residues.